These 30 T cell receptor beta chains originate from one sample sequenced in a study of T cells in tumors after PD-1 blockade. Assay used: immunoSEQ multiplex PCR; TCRdb lists only in-frame clones, some missing. The sample carries thousands of clones, about three fifths recorded once. As to time point: second of two post-therapy site-matched biopsies two to three months apart. Material: tumor tissue, obtained after anti-PD-1 treatment. The receptors shown here come from a human donor with basal cell carcinoma.

This chain connects TRBV30 to TRBJ1-5, with a weak D call TRBD1 (5 bases). V lost 0 bases to trimming and J lost 4 bases, with 13 bases between them. The CDR3 is 15 residues long. From germline, CDR1 is GTSNPN and CDR2 SVGIG (reference sequence). CDR3 in DNA: TGTGCCTGGAGTGTGGGGCCTGGGGGGAATCAGCCCCAGCATTTT. Translating it yields CAWSVGPGGNQPQHF.

A few counts support this clone. The V and J genes are TRBV6-6 and TRBJ1-6, with D possibly being TRBD1 (6 bases). From germline, CDR1 is MNHNY and CDR2 SVGAGI (reference sequence). CDR3 length: 14 residues. Deletions cut 5 bases from V and 6 bases from J, with 11 bases between. The CDR3 region is CASSQGQPNSPLHF. CDR3 DNA: TGTGCCAGCAGTCAAGGACAGCCTAATTCACCCCTCCACTTT.

A single count supports this clone. The V and J genes are TRBV5-6 and TRBJ2-3, with 13 bases lining up with TRBD2. Germline CDR1 reads SGHDT; CDR2 reads YYEEEE. This CDR3 has 15 residues. V gave up 4 bases and J gave up 4 bases; unmatched junction bases: 3. In nucleotides, the CDR3 is TGTGCCAGCAGCATGGGACTAGCGGGGCCAGATACGCAGTATTTT. As protein: CASSMGLAGPDTQYF. Full variable domain (missing parts from reference TRBV5-6 and TRBJ2-3): DAGVTQSPTHLIKTRGQQVTLRCSPKSGHDTVSWYQQALGQGPQFIFQYYEEEERQRGNFPDRFSGHQFPNYSSELNVNALLLGDSALYLCASSMGLAGPDTQYFGPGTRLTVL.

The rearrangement joins TRBV29-1 to TRBJ2-3, with TRBD1 identical over 9 bases. The CDR3 runs to 16 residues. Germline V lookup: CDR1 SQVTM, CDR2 ANQGSEA. V lost 4 bases, J lost 1 base, and 9 bases stayed unmatched. This CDR3 reads CSVVHRGPRGTDTQYF. The CDR3 bases are TGCAGCGTTGTCCACAGGGGGCCAAGGGGCACAGATACGCAGTATTTT.

The chain recombines TRBV7-6 with TRBJ1-3, with 12 bases that match TRBD1. V was clipped by 5 bases and J by 0 bases; unmatched bases: 11. Germline V lookup: CDR1 SGHVS, CDR2 FNYEAQ. The CDR3 is made up of 19 amino acids. CDR3 amino acids: CASSLTGTGGAGSGNTIYF. CDR3 DNA: TGTGCCAGCAGCCTTACCGGGACAGGGGGCGCGGGCTCTGGAAACACCATATATTTT.

The chain uses TRBV9 and TRBJ2-2; a possible D gene is TRBD1 (6 bases). Germline lookup yields CDR1 SGDLS and CDR2 YYNGEE. The CDR3 runs 16 residues. V lost 5 bases, J lost 5 bases, and 19 bases lay in between. CDR3 nucleotides: TGTGCCAGCAGTGAATTCACAGGGATGCGGACCGGGGAGCTGTTTTTT. Its translation: CASSEFTGMRTGELFF.

The rearrangement uses TRBV2 and TRBJ1-3; D gene ambiguous. The CDR3 sequence is 14 residues long. From germline, CDR1 is SNHLY and CDR2 FYNNEI. Deletions cut 6 bases from V and 10 bases from J, with 19 bases between. The CDR3 DNA is TGTGCCAGCAGGGACGAGGGATTCGGGCGGACCATATATTTT. It yields the protein CASRDEGFGRTIYF. Full variable domain (remainder filled in from reference TRBV2 and TRBJ1-3): EPEVTQTPSHQVTQMGQEVILRCVPISNHLYFYWYRQILGQKVEFLVSFYNNEISEKSEIFDDQFSVERPDGSNFTLKIRSTKLEDSAMYFCASRDEGFGRTIYFGEGSWLTVV.

The V and J genes are TRBV28 and TRBJ2-3; the D gene is possibly TRBD2 (6 bases). CDR1 and CDR2 from the germline V gene are MDHEN and SYDVKM. CDR3 size: 15 residues. V dropped 6 bases and J dropped 6 bases, with 19 bases sitting between them. As DNA, the CDR3 is TGTGCCAGCAGCTCCACGTCGGAGGGGTGGGATACGCAGTATTTT. Translating gives CASSSTSEGWDTQYF. Drawing the rest from reference TRBV28 and TRBJ2-3, the complete variable domain is DVKVTQSSRYLVKRTGEKVFLECVQDMDHENMFWYRQDPGLGLRLIYFSYDVKMKEKGDIPEGYSVSREKKERFSLILESASTNQTSMYLCASSSTSEGWDTQYFGPGTRLTVL.

The CDR3, as DNA: TGTGCCAGCAGTGAATCCCGACAGGGACATGGCTACACCTTC. The encoded protein is CASSESRQGHGYTF. V gene TRBV2 combines with J gene TRBJ1-2; 7 bases line up with TRBD1. There are 14 residues in the CDR3. Germline assignment: CDR1 SNHLY and CDR2 FYNNEI. V trimming: 2 bases; J trimming: 6 bases; junction bases outside the gene matches: 6.

The chain recombines TRBV5-6 with TRBJ1-4; D is perhaps TRBD1 (5 bases). The V and J ends lost 5 bases and 8 bases respectively, with 19 bases between them. CDR1 and CDR2 (germline): SGHDT, YYEEEE. The CDR3 contains 15 residues. CDR3 DNA: TGTGCCAGCAGTTATGGCGGGGGTAGGGGAGAAAAACTGTTTTTT. Amino acid sequence: CASSYGGGRGEKLFF.

CDR3 bases: TGTGCCTGGCGTGACAGGACTCAAGGCTACACCTTC. Amino acids: CAWRDRTQGYTF. This chain connects TRBV30 to TRBJ1-2; possible D gene TRBD1, 6 bases. The V end lost 5 bases, the J end lost 8 bases, and 15 bases lay between the germline ends. The germline V gene encodes CDR1 GTSNPN and CDR2 SVGIG (reference sequence). CDR3 size: 12 residues.

Only a few counts were recorded for this clone. The V and J genes are TRBV7-9 and TRBJ1-4, with D maybe TRBD1 (6 bases). V lost 3 bases, J lost 5 bases, and 13 bases lay in between. The CDR3 is made up of 15 amino acids. CDR1 is SEHNR, CDR2 FQNEAQ, per germline (reference sequence). The CDR3 reads CASSLTGGKNEKLFF. CDR3 sequence (DNA): TGTGCCAGCAGCTTGACAGGAGGGAAGAATGAAAAACTGTTTTTT.

The chain combines TRBV25-1 with TRBJ1-1, with 7 bases that match TRBD1. With 4 bases clipped from V and 4 bases from J, the junction kept 6 bases outside the gene matches. The CDR3 has 14 amino acids. Germline-derived CDR1 and CDR2 are MGHDK and SYGVNS. Here the CDR3 DNA reads TGTGCCAGCAGTGTCCTGACAGGGAGCACTGAAGCTTTCTTT. Translation: CASSVLTGSTEAFF.

This clone is categorized as medium-sized (0.01 to 0.1%). J is TRBJ2-5 and V is TRBV5-6; D remains unclear. In germline, CDR1 is SGHDT, CDR2 YYEEEE. V was pared by 1 base and J by 5 bases, with 15 bases between. This CDR3 region has 15 residues. This chain's CDR3 is CASSLSVRISETQYF. The CDR3 DNA sequence: TGTGCCAGCAGCTTGAGCGTACGGATCTCCGAGACCCAGTACTTC. Combining the CDR3 with reference TRBV5-6 and TRBJ2-5 gives the whole variable domain DAGVTQSPTHLIKTRGQQVTLRCSPKSGHDTVSWYQQALGQGPQFIFQYYEEEERQRGNFPDRFSGHQFPNYSSELNVNALLLGDSALYLCASSLSVRISETQYFGPGTRLLVL.

By share, this clone ranks as large (0.1 to 1%). The chain couples TRBV7-6 to TRBJ2-3; D unresolved. Trimming cost V 1 base and J 6 bases, with 14 bases left between them. Germline lookup yields CDR1 SGHVS and CDR2 FNYEAQ. The CDR3 has 15 residues. The CDR3 DNA sequence: TGTGCCAGCAGCTTAGTGAAGGGCCCCTCCGATACGCAGTATTTT. This translates into CASSLVKGPSDTQYF.

This sequence joins TRBV5-8 and TRBJ2-5; perhaps TRBD2 as D (5 bases). With 2 bases removed from V and 5 bases from J, the gap between germline ends came to 16 bases. There are 15 residues in the CDR3. Germline V CDR1 and CDR2: SGHTS, YDEGEE. The DNA of the CDR3 is TGTGCCAGCAGCTTACCCAGCGGCTACGCGGAGACCCAGTACTTC. It encodes CASSLPSGYAETQYF.

This chain uses TRBV10-2 with TRBJ2-3; tentatively, D is TRBD1 or TRBD2 (6 bases each). Germline CDR1 WSHSY, CDR2 SAAADI. This CDR3 region has 14 residues. The V end was cut by 8 bases, the J end by 0 bases, with 12 bases between. The CDR3, as DNA: TGCGCCAGCTCCGAGGGGGGCAGCACAGATACGCAGTATTTT. The encoded protein is CASSEGGSTDTQYF.

V is TRBV15 and J is TRBJ2-6; unclear D gene. Germline loops: CDR1 LNHNV, CDR2 YYDKDF (reference sequence). This CDR3 region has 15 residues. The germline V and J ends were trimmed by 1 base and 2 bases, with 6 bases remaining between them. CDR3 residues: CATSRVVAGANVLTF. CDR3 sequence (DNA): TGTGCCACCAGCAGAGTTGTCGCTGGGGCCAACGTCCTGACTTTC.

This clone was seen a handful of times. The chain uses TRBV5-5 and TRBJ1-6, with 11 bases that match TRBD1. This CDR3 spans 16 amino acids. The J segment lost 10 bases and the V segment lost 5 bases, leaving 11 bases of the junction unmatched. Germline CDR1 and CDR2: SGHKS and YYEKEE (reference sequence). CDR3: CASRWTGGARGSPLHF. In DNA, the CDR3 is TGTGCCAGCAGATGGACAGGGGGCGCAAGGGGCTCACCCCTCCACTTT.

This clone has only a few counts. The chain recombines TRBV28 with TRBJ1-2; the match to TRBD1 covers 8 bases. With 4 bases clipped from V and 7 bases from J, the junction kept 5 bases outside the gene matches. Germline V lookup: CDR1 MDHEN, CDR2 SYDVKM. The CDR3 totals 13 residues. This CDR3 is CASSSLDRAGYTF. The CDR3 nucleotides read TGTGCCAGCAGTTCCCTGGACAGGGCTGGCTACACCTTC.

This chain joins TRBV24-1 and TRBJ2-3, with 8 bases aligning to TRBD2. The trim removed 9 bases at V and 4 bases at J, leaving 14 bases unmatched. There are 16 residues in the CDR3. Germline-derived CDR1 and CDR2 are KGHDR and SFDVKD. The CDR3 protein is CATSGWAGGQADTQYF. CDR3 in DNA: TGTGCCACCTCGGGGTGGGCGGGGGGCCAGGCAGATACGCAGTATTTT.

The CDR3 sequence is CASSPRGTVSYEQYF. In DNA form, the CDR3 reads TGTGCCAGCAGCCCCAGAGGGACGGTCTCCTACGAGCAGTACTTC. The gene calls are TRBV3-1 (or the pseudogene TRBV3-2) and TRBJ2-7; D tentatively reads TRBD1 or TRBD2 (5 bases each). The CDR3 spans 15 residues. Trimming removed 4 bases from V and 0 bases from J, with 13 bases in between. The germline gives CDR1 LGHDT, CDR2 YNNKEL (reference sequence).

The V call is TRBV28, the J call TRBJ1-5; the match to TRBD1 covers 7 bases. Germline CDR1 MDHEN, CDR2 SYDVKM. Trimming cost V 6 bases and J 4 bases; bases outside gene matches: 6. The CDR3 has 14 residues. CDR3 DNA: TGTGCCAGCAGAACTACAGGGGAAAATCAGCCCCAGCATTTT. This encodes CASRTTGENQPQHF.

This sequence joins TRBV18 and TRBJ1-4; TRBD1 agrees at 9 bases. The trim removed 3 bases at V and 6 bases at J, leaving 2 bases unmatched. The germline V gene has CDR1 KGHSH and CDR2 LQKENI. CDR3 size: 14 residues. This CDR3 reads CASSPGQGYEKLFF. The CDR3 bases are TGTGCCAGCTCACCGGGACAGGGATATGAAAAACTGTTTTTT.

The V and J genes are TRBV7-2 and TRBJ2-7; 7 bases fit TRBD2. V shed 1 base and J 2 bases; nucleotides not matched to a gene: 5. Germline values: CDR1 SGHTA, CDR2 FQGNSA. The CDR3 loop spans 15 amino acids. The CDR3 DNA is TGTGCCAGCAGCTTAGGTGGGGGGGGGACCTACGAGCAGTACTTC. It codes for CASSLGGGGTYEQYF.

The rearrangement uses TRBV4-2 and TRBJ2-1, with 9 bases lining up with TRBD2. The CDR3 is 16 residues long. CDR1 is LGHNA and CDR2 is YNFKEQ in the germline V gene. Trimming cost V 0 bases and J 4 bases; bases outside gene matches: 4. Here the CDR3 DNA reads TGTGCCAGCAGCCAAGATACAAGCGGGGGGTACAATGAGCAGTTCTTC. It is translated as CASSQDTSGGYNEQFF.

The V gene is TRBV7-6, the J gene TRBJ1-2, with a tentative D call TRBD1 (5 bases). The CDR3 totals 14 residues. CDR1 is SGHVS, CDR2 FNYEAQ, per germline. V was shortened by 6 bases and J by 5 bases, with 16 bases between the two germline ends. The CDR3 region has the DNA TGTGCCAGCAGTTCCTTGGAGGGGCGGTATGGCTACACCTTC. Its translation is CASSSLEGRYGYTF. Based on the CDR3 plus reference TRBV7-6 and TRBJ1-2, the full variable domain is GAGVSQSPRYKVTKRGQDVALRCDPISGHVSLYWYRQALGQGPEFLTYFNYEAQQDKSGLPNDRFSAERPEGSISTLTIQRTEQRDSAMYRCASSSLEGRYGYTFGSGTRLTVV.

This clone was seen a few times. V and J are TRBV6-5 and TRBJ1-6; TRBD1 matches 8 bases. Germline trimming cut 3 bases from V and 5 bases from J; bases unmatched to any gene: 3. The CDR3 has 15 amino acids. Germline values: CDR1 MNHEY, CDR2 SVGAGI. The CDR3 DNA reads TGTGCCAGCAGTTATGGGGACAGGAATAATTCACCCCTCCACTTT. Protein sequence: CASSYGDRNNSPLHF.

In this sample, this clone is medium-sized. The genes are TRBV23-1 and TRBJ2-5, with 11 positions matching TRBD2. TRBV23-1 falls under the ORF class, with uncertain function. CDR3 size: 18 residues. The V gene end was trimmed by 3 bases and the J gene end by 4 bases; junction bases not matched to a gene: 13. CDR3 coding DNA: TGCGCCAGCAGTCACCAGACTAGCGGGACGTCTAGTGTAGAGACCCAGTACTTC. It translates to CASSHQTSGTSSVETQYF.

The CDR3 reads CASSVGMSQETQYF. The CDR3 nucleotides are TGTGCCAGCAGCGTAGGAATGAGTCAGGAGACCCAGTACTTC. The rearrangement uses TRBV9 and TRBJ2-5, with unresolved D. CDR3 length: 14 residues. Germline V gene sequence: CDR1 SGDLS, CDR2 YYNGEE. V was clipped by 0 bases and J by 5 bases, with 11 bases between them.